This paragraph covers one T cell receptor (beta chain) sequence. Its target antigen remains unknown. Per-base quality was not reported, and no clone a single base away is much larger than it. This sample stems from a study of T cells in Graves' hyperthyroidism and ophthalmopathy (dated by TCRdb to about 2019). For the study in its entirety: A discovery cohort of about a hundred patients, 43 with Graves' ophthalmopathy and 57 with stable Graves' hyperthyroidism, was used to find distinguishing TCR V-J signatures. The study also compared thyroid tissue and blood T-cell repertoires from about six Graves' hyperthyroidism patients. An independent validation cohort of under 20 hyperthyroidism patients and approximately 15 patients who later progressed to ophthalmopathy tested prospective prediction of ophthalmopathy. Once sampling was done, hyperthyroidism patients were given methimazole at a starting dose of 30 mg daily, whereas ophthalmopathy patients were given high-dose intravenous methylprednisolone. The 80 to 100 discovery patients were randomly divided into training and test sets at a 7:3 ratio. According to the paper, TCR Vbeta CDR3 sequencing was carried out on around 140 peripheral blood samples, which came from 40 to 45 ophthalmopathy, approximately 78 hyperthyroidism and approximately 17 progressor patients. General study outcomes and caveats: Blood samples also contained most of the expanded thyroid clonotypes (frequency above 0.001), which suggests that blood repertoires may reflect thyroid immune responses. A 13 V-J signature model separated ophthalmopathy from stable hyperthyroidism, with roughly 88% sensitivity and about 81% specificity in cross-validation and 80%/75% in testing. No statistical method was used to set the sample size in advance, and investigators knew the group allocation. In validation, the model predicted progression to ophthalmopathy a median of roughly six months before onset, with roughly 71% sensitivity and almost 75% specificity.

Any patient with an uncontrolled infection, another autoimmune disease, pregnancy or lactation was excluded. Diagnoses relied on clinical symptoms, serum thyroxine and TRAb, thyroid ultrasound and orbital computed tomography. Total RNA was extracted using Trizol reagent, and RNA quality was assessed on an Agilent 2100 Bioanalyzer. Amplification of TCR beta CDR3 regions was carried out from RNA transcripts. A first-round RT-PCR of the TCR CDR3 used the HTBI primer set with the Qiagen OneStep RT-PCR kit. Libraries were constructed in a second round of multiplex PCR, after which size selection and purification were carried out. Libraries were sequenced paired-end with 100 bp reads on an Illumina HiSeq2000. For the original study's pipeline: SOAPnuke was used to process the raw data, throwing out any read that contained adapters or uncalled bases, had a mean Phred below 15, or lacked an exact constant-primer or identifier match. High-quality paired reads were merged with COPE v1.2.5, and unique nucleotide sequences were defined as clonotypes. Clonotypes were aligned to IMGT TRBV, TRBD and TRBJ reference segments using MiTCR v1.1. Analysis was restricted to V-J combinations with a frequency above 0.0001, which covered roughly 99% of repertoires. The TCS score was defined as F50 (clonal expansion) divided by E x V (chaos), with BLOSUM62-based TCRdist calculated between CDR3 peptides within each V-J. Welch's t-statistics and random forest reduced 450 to 600 V-J features to under 15, which were used in a naive Bayes classifier (R e1071). The Morisita-Horn index was used to measure how similar the thyroid and blood repertoires were. Through fastp at Q25 and MiXCR, TCRdb rebuilt clones from the public reads, retaining in-frame beta chains. CDR3 protein duplicates are merged, each entry listing the most common genes and DNA. The V and J calls, along with clone size, are taken from TCRdb and not from the paper's own processing. The sample includes roughly 570,000 distinct CDR3 sequences, with about 43% observed a single time. The ten largest clones take up around 19% of the sample.

Taken from cysteine to phenylalanine, the CDR3 has 20 residues. Just the 60-base CDR3 DNA is kept, in frame starting at base 1. Between the V and J ends, shortened by 5 bases and 0 bases respectively, the junction contains 23 bases. CDR1 and CDR2 (LGHNA, YSLEER) derive from the germline V gene. The sequenced sample consisted of peripheral blood or thyroid tissue (not recorded which). This chain joins TRBV4-3 to TRBJ2-6; the D gene could be TRBD1 or TRBD2, each one agreeing over 6 bases. The receptor's source is an adult woman with Graves' disease, either hyperthyroidism or ophthalmopathy (not recorded which). The CDR3 in this case is CASSVRMGTRGLSGANVLTF. At the DNA level, the sequence is TGCGCCAGCAGCGTACGTATGGGGACCAGGGGACTCTCTGGGGCCAACGTCCTGACTTTC.